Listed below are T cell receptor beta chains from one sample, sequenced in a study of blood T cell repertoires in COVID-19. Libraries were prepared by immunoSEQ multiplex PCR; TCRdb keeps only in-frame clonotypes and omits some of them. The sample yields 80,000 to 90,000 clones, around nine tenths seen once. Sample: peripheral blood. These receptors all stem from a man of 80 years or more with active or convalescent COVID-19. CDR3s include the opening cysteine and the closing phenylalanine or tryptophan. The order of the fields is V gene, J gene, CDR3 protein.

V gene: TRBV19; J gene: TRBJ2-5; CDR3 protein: CASSPSGLQETQYF
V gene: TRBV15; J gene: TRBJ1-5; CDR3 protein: CATSRDQVGPQHF
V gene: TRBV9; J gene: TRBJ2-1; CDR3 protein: CASSVGAGANEQFF
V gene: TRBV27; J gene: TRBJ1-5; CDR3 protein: CASSWGQGFNQPQHF
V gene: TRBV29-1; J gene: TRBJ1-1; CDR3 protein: CSVAPGGTEAFF
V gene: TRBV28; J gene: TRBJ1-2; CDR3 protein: CASSLGQVGESGYTF
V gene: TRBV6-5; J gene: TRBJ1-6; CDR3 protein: CASGTGNSPLHF
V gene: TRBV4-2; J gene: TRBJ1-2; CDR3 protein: CASSQGRVTSSYGYTF
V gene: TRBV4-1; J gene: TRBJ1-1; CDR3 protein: CASSRGQGLNTEAFF
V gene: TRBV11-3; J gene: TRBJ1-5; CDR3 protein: CASSPLARDRGSYSNQPQHF
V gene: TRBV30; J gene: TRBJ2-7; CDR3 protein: CAWTLAGSSYEQYF
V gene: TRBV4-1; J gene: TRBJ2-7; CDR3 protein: CASSHGQGYEQYF
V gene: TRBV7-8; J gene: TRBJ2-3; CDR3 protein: CASSLDSGATQYF
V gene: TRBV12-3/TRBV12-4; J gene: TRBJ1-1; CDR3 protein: CASSYYKNTEAFF
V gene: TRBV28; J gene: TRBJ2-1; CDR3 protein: CASSLPSGYNEQFF
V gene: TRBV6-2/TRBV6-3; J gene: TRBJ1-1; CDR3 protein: CASSLHRTEAFF
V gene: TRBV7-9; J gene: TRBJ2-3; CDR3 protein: CASSLPGLASTDTQYF
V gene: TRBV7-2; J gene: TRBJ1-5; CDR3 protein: CASRPGTAGQPQHF
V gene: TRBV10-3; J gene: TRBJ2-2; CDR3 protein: CAISERGAGVRTGELFF
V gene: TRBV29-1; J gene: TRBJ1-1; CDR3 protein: CSVGPEILTEAFF
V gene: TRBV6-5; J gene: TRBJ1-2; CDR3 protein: CASSLVRSQGSGYTF
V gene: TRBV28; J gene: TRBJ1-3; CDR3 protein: CASSEPGNTIYF
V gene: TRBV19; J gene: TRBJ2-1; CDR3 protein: CASSQGGPAGNEQFF
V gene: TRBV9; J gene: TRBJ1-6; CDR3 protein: CASSVQDSNNSPLHF
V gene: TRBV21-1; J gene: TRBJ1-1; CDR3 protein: CASNTPNRGENTEAFF
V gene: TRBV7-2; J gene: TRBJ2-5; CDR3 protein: CASSSTYRGSQETQYF
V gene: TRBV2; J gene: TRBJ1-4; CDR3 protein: CASSGQSTATNEKLFF
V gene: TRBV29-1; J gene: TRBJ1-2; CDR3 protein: CSGRQGNYGYTF
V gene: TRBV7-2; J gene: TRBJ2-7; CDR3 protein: CASSRRGQMSSYEQYF
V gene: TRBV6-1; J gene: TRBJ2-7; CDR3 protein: CASSELGQYEQYF
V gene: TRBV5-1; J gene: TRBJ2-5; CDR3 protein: CASSHGQGQETQYF
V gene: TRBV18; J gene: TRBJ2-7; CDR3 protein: CASSPRVTGVAEQYF
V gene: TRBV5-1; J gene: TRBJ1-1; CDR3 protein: CASSLGQGANTEAFF
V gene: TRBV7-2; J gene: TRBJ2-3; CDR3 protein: CASSSTAFSTDTQYF
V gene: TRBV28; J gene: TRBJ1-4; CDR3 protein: CASSPYRGETNEKLFF
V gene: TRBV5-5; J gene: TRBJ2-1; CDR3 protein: CASSRISSGSYNEQFF
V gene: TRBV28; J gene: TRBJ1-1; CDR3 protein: CASSLFGQGLGEAFF
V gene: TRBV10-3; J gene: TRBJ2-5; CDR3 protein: CAISAQGDETQYF
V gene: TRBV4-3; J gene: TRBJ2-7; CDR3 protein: CASSQVLAGDYEQYF
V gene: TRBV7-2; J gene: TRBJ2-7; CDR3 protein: CASSLVAGAPEQYF
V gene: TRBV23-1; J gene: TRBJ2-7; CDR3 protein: CASSRRRNGRVYEQYF
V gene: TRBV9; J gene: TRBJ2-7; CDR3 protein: CASSVAEDVYEQYF
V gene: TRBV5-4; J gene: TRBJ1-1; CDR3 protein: CASSKYRGNTEAFF
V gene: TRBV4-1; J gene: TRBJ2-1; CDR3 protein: CASSHAAGTSSYNEQFF
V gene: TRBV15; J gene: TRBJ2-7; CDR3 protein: CATSRDLGQVYEQYF
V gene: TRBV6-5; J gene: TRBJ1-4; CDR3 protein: CATADRGQGEKLFF
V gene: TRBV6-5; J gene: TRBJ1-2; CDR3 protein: CASIGGIRIYGYTF
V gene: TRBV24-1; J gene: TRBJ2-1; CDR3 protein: CATSDTRTSGPINEQFF
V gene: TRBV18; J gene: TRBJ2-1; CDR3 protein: CASSPPGTSGRTHGEQFF
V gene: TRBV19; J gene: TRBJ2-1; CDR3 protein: CATDYLGNEQFF
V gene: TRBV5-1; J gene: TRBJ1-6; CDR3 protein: CASSTGTGDLNLPLHF
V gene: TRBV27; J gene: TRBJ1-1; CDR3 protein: CASNPGGWSTEAFF